This TCR beta chain came from a study of PD-L1 blockade in urothelial cancer. The germline V gene encodes CDR1 WNHNN and CDR2 SYGVQD (reference sequence). This CDR3 has 10 amino acids. TCRdb's copy holds only in-frame clones and misses some; the assay was immunoSEQ multiplex PCR. This table holds under 30,000 clones, around 88% found once. This rearrangement joins TRBV10-1 to TRBJ2-1, with D tentatively TRBD2 (5 bases). The sequenced sample was PBMCs, obtained around atezolizumab (anti-PD-L1) treatment. The TCR sequence derives from a man aged 45-65 years with urothelial cancer. CDR3 sequence: CSTGGLEQFF. The CDR3 coding sequence is TGCTCGACTGGAGGCCTGGAGCAGTTCTTC.